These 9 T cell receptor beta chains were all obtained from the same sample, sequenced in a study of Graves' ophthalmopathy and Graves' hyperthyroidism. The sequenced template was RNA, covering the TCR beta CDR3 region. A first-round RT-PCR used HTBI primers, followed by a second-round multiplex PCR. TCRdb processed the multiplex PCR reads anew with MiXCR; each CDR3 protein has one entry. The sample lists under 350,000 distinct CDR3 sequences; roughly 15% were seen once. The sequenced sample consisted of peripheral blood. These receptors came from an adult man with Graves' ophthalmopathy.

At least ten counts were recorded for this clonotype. In DNA, the CDR3 is TGTGCCAGCAGCTTAAGCAGCCACTCTGGAAACACCATATATTTT. It codes for CASSLSSHSGNTIYF. V is TRBV11-2 and J is TRBJ1-3; D ambiguous. The CDR3 spans 15 residues. The germline V gene has CDR1 SGHAT and CDR2 FQNNGV. V was trimmed by 2 bases and J by 0 bases, leaving 8 bases between them.

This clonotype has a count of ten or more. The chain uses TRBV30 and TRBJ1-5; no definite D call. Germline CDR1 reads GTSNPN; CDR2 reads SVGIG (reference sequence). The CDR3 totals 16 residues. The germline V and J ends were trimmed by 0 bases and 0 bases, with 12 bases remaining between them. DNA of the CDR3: TGTGCCTGGAGTGTACTGGGATCCTTTAGCAATCAGCCCCAGCATTTT. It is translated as CAWSVLGSFSNQPQHF.

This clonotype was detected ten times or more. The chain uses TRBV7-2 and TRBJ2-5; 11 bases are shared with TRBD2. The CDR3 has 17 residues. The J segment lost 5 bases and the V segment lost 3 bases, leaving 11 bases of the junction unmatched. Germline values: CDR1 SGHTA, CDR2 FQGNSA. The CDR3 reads CASSFVSIAGGLETQYF. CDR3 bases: TGTGCCAGCAGCTTCGTTTCTATAGCGGGGGGGCTGGAGACCCAGTACTTC.

In nucleotides, the CDR3 is TGTGCCAGCAGCCTCCCGAGGAATCGGGCTTTCTTT. Translation gives CASSLPRNRAFF. The chain is built from TRBV11-2 and TRBJ1-1; no definite D call. Per germline, CDR1 SGHAT and CDR2 FQNNGV. This CDR3 is built from 12 residues. V was cut by 5 bases and J by 11 bases, with 15 bases left in between.

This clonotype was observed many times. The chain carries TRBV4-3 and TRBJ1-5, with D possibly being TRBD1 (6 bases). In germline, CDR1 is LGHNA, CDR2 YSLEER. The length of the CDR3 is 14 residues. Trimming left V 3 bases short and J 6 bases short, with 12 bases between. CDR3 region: CASSHYRDGQPQHF. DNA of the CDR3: TGCGCCAGCAGCCATTACAGGGATGGTCAGCCCCAGCATTTT.

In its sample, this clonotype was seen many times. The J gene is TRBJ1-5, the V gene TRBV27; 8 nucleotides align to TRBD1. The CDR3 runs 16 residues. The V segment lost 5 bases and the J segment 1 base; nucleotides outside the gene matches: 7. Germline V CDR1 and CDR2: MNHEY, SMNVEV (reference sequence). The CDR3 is CASSPIGQGSNQPQHF. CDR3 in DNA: TGTGCCAGCAGTCCCATCGGACAGGGAAGCAATCAGCCCCAGCATTTT.

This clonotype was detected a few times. CDR3 nucleotide sequence: TGTGCCAGCAGTCCGCGGATTCACTATGGCTACACCTTC. Translation: CASSPRIHYGYTF. The V and J genes are TRBV28 and TRBJ1-2; D is unclear. The V end was cut by 5 bases, the J end by 3 bases, with 10 bases between. From germline, CDR1 is MDHEN and CDR2 SYDVKM. The CDR3 is 13 residues long.

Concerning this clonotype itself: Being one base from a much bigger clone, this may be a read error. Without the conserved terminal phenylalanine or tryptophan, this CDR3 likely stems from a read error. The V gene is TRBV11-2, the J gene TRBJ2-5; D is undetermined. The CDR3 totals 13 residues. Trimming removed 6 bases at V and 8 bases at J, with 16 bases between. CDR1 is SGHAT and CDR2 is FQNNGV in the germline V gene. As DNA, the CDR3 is TGTGCCAGCAGTTTATCCGGCCGACGAACCCAGTACCTC. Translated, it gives CASSLSGRRTQYL.

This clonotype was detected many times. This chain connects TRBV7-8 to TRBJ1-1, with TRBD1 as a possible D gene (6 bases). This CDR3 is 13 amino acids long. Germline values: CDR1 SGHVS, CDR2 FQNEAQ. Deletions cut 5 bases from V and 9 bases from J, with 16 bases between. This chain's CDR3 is CASSNRQEDKAFF. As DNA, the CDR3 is TGTGCCAGCAGCAACCGACAGGAGGATAAAGCTTTCTTT. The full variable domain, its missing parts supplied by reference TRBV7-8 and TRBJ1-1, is GAGVSQSPRYKVAKRGQDVALRCDPISGHVSLFWYQQALGQGPEFLTYFQNEAQLDKSGLPSDRFFAERPEGSVSTLKIQRTQQEDSAVYLCASSNRQEDKAFFGQGTRLTVV.